This TCR beta chain is from a study of shared clonotypes between healthy human individuals (dated by TCRdb to about 2020). With respect to the entire study: A couple of women and a few men aged 18 to 49 years were included in the cohort. For each donor, CD4 naive and CD4 memory were each given three plates, CD8 naive was given two plates, and CD8 memory was given one plate. Blood TCR repertoires of several healthy adults were deeply sequenced to estimate repertoire size and the extent of clonotype sharing between individuals. Different laboratories and diverse techniques were used to prepare libraries and sequence TCR repertoires, to increase sequencing depth and limit assay-specific biases. Per donor, leukapheresis produced somewhere between about 0.85 and 10 billion PBMCs.

V is pruned by 1 base and J by 8 bases, leaving 18 bases of the junction without a gene match. CDR1 is given as SEHNR and CDR2 as FQNEAQ, both from the germline V gene (reference sequence). From cysteine to phenylalanine, the CDR3 is 19 amino acids long. Just CDR3 DNA is preserved here, 57 bases in frame from base 1. Beyond this particular receptor, the publication reports: The small number of donors limited the genetic and exposure-history diversity represented. Pairwise subsampling indicated that sequencing depth was expected to affect the degree of clonotype sharing among donors. When several donors were compared, the shared fraction of clonotypes was around 5% for naive CD4, around 3.5% for naive CD8, more than 2% for memory CD4, and under 0.5% for memory CD8. Larger estimated clonotype richness was generally found for naive subsets than for memory subsets. Higher generation probabilities were observed for clonotypes shared by all four sorted-subset donors than for non-shared clonotypes. Only blood was sampled, and tissue TCR repertoires likely differ from those in blood. Incomplete sequencing was indicated by rarefaction of sorted-subset datasets, despite the large sequencing depth.

CD8 naive samples were CD45RO-negative cells positively selected for CCR7, giving a CD45RA+CCR7+ population that excluded TemRA cells. Healthy HIV-negative adults with no recently reported acute infections or vaccinations were included as donors. Every donor was a Caucasian adult living in Nashville, Tennessee, USA. Blood was collected by leukapheresis, and PBMCs were isolated by Ficoll-Histopaque density gradient centrifugation and then cryopreserved in liquid nitrogen vapor phase. Analytical flow cytometry was used to check the purity and quantity of each magnetically sorted T cell population. From each sorted fraction, genomic DNA was isolated and quantified by UV absorbance on a Nanodrop 2000c. As to this clone: Its antigen remains undetermined. Per-nucleotide qualities are absent, and no much larger clonotype sits a single base away.

Using the deep immunoSEQ assay, TCR CDR3 regions were amplified from genomic DNA by multiplex PCR. Genomic DNA extracted from each cell subset was distributed evenly over all wells of several immunoSEQ 96-well plates, and each plate served as one replicate. Each replicate PCR for sorted subsets received about 200 ng genomic DNA, equal to roughly 30,000 T cell genomes. Purified libraries were measured with a Qubit 3.0 fluorometer, size-checked on a Bioanalyzer 2100, and measured again with the KAPA Library Quantification kit. Each immunoSEQ 96-well plate was sequenced on its own single-read 150-cycle Illumina NextSeq 550 flow cell. For the original study's pipeline: Because the immunoSEQ output held only junctional sequences and lacked quality scores, the filtering could not match the filtering applied to full-length reads. Sequences were annotated with PyIR, a Python wrapper for IgBLAST v1.9, using IMGT germline references to assign V/J genes and CDR3. Any read was removed if the V/J assignment was weak (E-value above 1e-6), the CDR3 was missing, or the read contained stop codons, out-of-frame junctions, or ambiguous translated residues. A V3J clonotype was defined by an identical inferred V gene, J gene, and CDR3 amino acid sequence. The percentage overlap between two repertoires was calculated by dividing the number of shared unique clonotypes by the size of the smaller repertoire. RTK rarefaction, the Chao1 estimator, and Recon v2.1 estimates of unobserved clonotypes were used to assess repertoire richness. Generation probabilities were computed with OLGA for all TCRbeta clonotypes obtained by the gDNA method from several donors. This immuneACCESS table, as held by TCRdb, lists in-frame sequences with V and J called but not all clones. Of the missing ones, under half trace to an unresolved V gene in checked studies; the others have no known cause. V, J and clone size derive from that table, while D and trimming were established from the DNA sequence. Here the sample has 550,000 to 750,000 clones; 95% occur a single time. The top ten clones comprise 0.09% to 0.13% of the sample.

The sequence joins TRBV7-9 to TRBJ2-1; the junction holds 9 bases that match TRBD1. Sequenced input: naive CD8+ T cells sorted from blood. Explained via the paper, the cell subset or site label denotes: CD45RA+CCR7+. The receptor was derived from a woman in her 30s in good health. The DNA sequence reads TGTGCCAGCAGCTTAGTTTCCGCCGCAATAGGACAGGGGAGTCATGAGCAGTTCTTC. It is translated as CASSLVSAAIGQGSHEQFF. With the portions outside the CDR3 filled from the reference TRBV7-9 and TRBJ2-1 genes, the complete variable region becomes DTGVSQNPRHKITKRGQNVTFRCDPISEHNRLYWYRQTLGQGPEFLTYFQNEAQLEKSRLLSDRFSAERPKGSFSTLEIQRTEQGDSAMYLCASSLVSAAIGQGSHEQFFGPGTRLTVL.